The 20 T cell receptor beta chains listed next were all sequenced from one sample in a study of PD-1 blockade in classical Hodgkin lymphoma. Brentuximab vedotin exposure varied, and every patient relapsed after autologous stem cell transplantation. Only in-frame clones appear in the TCRdb table, and some are missing; sequencing was by immunoSEQ multiplex PCR. The repertoire holds 95,000 or so clones, with approximately 83% as singletons. This specimen consisted of peripheral blood mononuclear cells (PBMCs), obtained at baseline. These receptors were taken from a human donor with classical Hodgkin lymphoma.

V gene TRBV18 combines with J gene TRBJ2-7; D is uncertain. Germline V lookup: CDR1 KGHSH, CDR2 LQKENI. This CDR3 has 16 residues. V dropped 4 bases and J dropped 4 bases, with 20 bases sitting between them. The CDR3 loop is CASSRPDGRAIYEQYF. CDR3 nucleotide sequence: TGTGCCAGCTCACGGCCGGACGGACGAGCCATATACGAGCAGTACTTC.

The rearrangement joins TRBV6-6 to TRBJ1-3; D might be TRBD1 (6 bases). The germline V gene has CDR1 MNHNY and CDR2 SVGAGI (reference sequence). The CDR3 has 15 amino acids. V dropped 6 bases and J dropped 0 bases, with 12 bases sitting between them. CDR3 region: CASRPQGNSGNTIYF. The CDR3, as DNA: TGTGCCAGCAGACCACAGGGTAACTCTGGAAACACCATATATTTT.

J is TRBJ2-5 and V is TRBV7-3; D unclear. The CDR3 length is 13 residues. V was cut by 3 bases and J by 4 bases, with 9 bases left in between. Germline V CDR1 and CDR2: SGHTA, FQGTGA. The CDR3 DNA sequence: TGTGCCAGCAGCTTTTCCCAAGGAGAGACCCAGTACTTC. Protein sequence: CASSFSQGETQYF.

A single count supports this clone. This rearrangement joins TRBV19 to TRBJ2-7; 9 positions match TRBD1. CDR3 length equals 16 residues. CDR1 is LNHDA and CDR2 is SQIVND in the germline V gene (reference sequence). The ends lost 4 bases at V and 0 bases at J; junction bases unmatched: 7. The CDR3 loop reads CASSSSGTGSSYEQYF. DNA of the CDR3: TGTGCCAGTAGTAGCTCCGGGACAGGGAGCTCCTACGAGCAGTACTTC.

This rearrangement joins TRBV5-4 to TRBJ1-1; D not certain. Germline loops: CDR1 SGHNT, CDR2 YYREEE (reference sequence). V lost 0 bases to trimming and J lost 1 base, with 10 bases between them. The CDR3 runs 15 residues. In nucleotides, the CDR3 is TGTGCCAGCAGCTTGGTACACAGCCCGAACACTGAAGCTTTCTTT. Translating it yields CASSLVHSPNTEAFF. The entire variable domain, with the rest obtained from reference TRBV5-4 and TRBJ1-1, is as follows: ETGVTQSPTHLIKTRGQQVTLRCSSQSGHNTVSWYQQALGQGPQFIFQYYREEENGRGNFPPRFSGLQFPNYSSELNVNALELDDSALYLCASSLVHSPNTEAFFGQGTRLTVV.

The J gene is TRBJ2-7, the V gene TRBV27; D is unresolved. Germline CDR1 MNHEY, CDR2 SMNVEV (reference sequence). The CDR3 has 14 residues. Trimming left V 4 bases short and J 2 bases short, with 12 bases between. The CDR3 DNA reads TGTGCCAGCAGTTCCGTCACGCGGACCTACGAGCAGTACTTC. Its protein is CASSSVTRTYEQYF.

The chain joins TRBV29-1 to TRBJ2-7; possibly TRBD2 for D (6 bases). The CDR3 has 14 amino acids. Per germline, CDR1 SQVTM and CDR2 ANQGSEA. V was clipped by 4 bases and J by 0 bases, with 13 bases between them. CDR3 sequence (DNA): TGCAGCGTTGGGGAGCGGGTCAACTCCTACGAGCAGTACTTC. As protein: CSVGERVNSYEQYF.

The V gene is TRBV6-1, the J gene TRBJ1-2; no clear D. V was shortened by 6 bases and J by 8 bases, with 16 bases between the two germline ends. In germline, CDR1 is MNHNS, CDR2 SASEGT. This CDR3 region has 13 residues. The CDR3 DNA reads TGTGCCAGCAGAATTAGTGAGGGAGGGGGCTACACCTTC. The encoded protein is CASRISEGGGYTF.

This sequence joins TRBV10-1 and TRBJ2-2, with D possibly matching TRBD2 (6 bases). Germline V gene data show CDR1 as WNHNN and CDR2 as SYGVQD (reference sequence). V lost 3 bases and J lost 9, with 11 bases in between. CDR3 length: 13 amino acids. This CDR3 is CASSEAGGRELFF. Here the CDR3 DNA reads TGCGCCAGCAGTGAAGCGGGTGGTCGGGAGCTGTTTTTT.

The chain recombines TRBV19 with TRBJ1-1; 7 bases map to TRBD1. CDR1 is LNHDA, CDR2 SQIVND, per germline (reference sequence). The CDR3 runs to 17 residues. V shed 7 bases and J 2 bases; nucleotides not matched to a gene: 16. Here the CDR3 DNA reads TGTGCCAGTACCCCGTCCCGGACAGGCGGTTTAAACACTGAAGCTTTCTTT. This sequence encodes CASTPSRTGGLNTEAFF.

CDR3 residues: CAITGADTDTQYF. CDR3 DNA sequence: TGTGCCATCACGGGGGCCGACACAGATACGCAGTATTTT. The chain uses TRBV10-3 and TRBJ2-3, with D possibly being TRBD1 or TRBD2 (6 bases each). The CDR3 has 13 amino acids. Trimming cost V 7 bases and J 2 bases, with 10 bases left between them. Germline values: CDR1 ENHRY, CDR2 SYGVKD.

V usage is TRBV19 and J usage is TRBJ2-1, with 12 bases fitting TRBD1. With V trimmed by 5 bases and J by 7 bases, 9 bases remained unmatched. The germline gives CDR1 LNHDA, CDR2 SQIVND (reference sequence). This CDR3 has 16 residues. The CDR3 nucleotides are TGTGCCAGTAGTCCTCGGGGGGGACAGGGGGCAAATGAGCAGTTCTTC. Protein: CASSPRGGQGANEQFF.

This clone is categorized as medium-sized. This sequence joins TRBV5-4 and TRBJ2-2, with 14 nucleotides matching TRBD2. The V segment lost 4 bases and the J segment 6 bases; nucleotides outside the gene matches: 11. Germline V CDR1 and CDR2: SGHNT, YYREEE (reference sequence). This CDR3 contains 18 residues. CDR3 DNA sequence: TGTGCCAGCAGCCCAGAGGGACTAGCGGGAGAGCGGGCCGGGGAGCTGTTTTTT. Its protein is CASSPEGLAGERAGELFF.

Concerning this clone itself: An end of the junction does not agree with germline; a read error may underlie this. The gene calls are TRBV2 and TRBJ2-2; 10 nucleotides match TRBD2. The germline CDR1 and CDR2 sequences are SNHLY and FYNNEI. CDR3 length equals 15 residues. CDR3: CASSVGLANIGELFF. CDR3 nucleotide sequence: TGTGCCAGCAGTGTGGGACTAGCGAACATCGGGGAGCTGTTTTTT.

The chain recombines TRBV5-1 with TRBJ2-7; maybe TRBD2 (5 bases). V dropped 7 bases and J dropped 2 bases, with 22 bases sitting between them. CDR1 SGHRS and CDR2 YFSETQ come from the germline V gene. This CDR3 is built from 16 residues. CDR3 sequence reads: CASRVTSGTPTYEQYF. CDR3 DNA: TGCGCCAGCCGGGTCACGAGCGGAACTCCTACCTACGAGCAGTACTTC.

V gene TRBV30 combines with J gene TRBJ2-3, with 8 bases aligning to TRBD2. CDR1 and CDR2 (germline): GTSNPN, SVGIG (reference sequence). V shed 1 base and J 4 bases; nucleotides not matched to a gene: 10. The CDR3 contains 16 residues. CDR3 residues: CAWSAGSGGPSDTQYF. The CDR3 DNA sequence: TGTGCCTGGAGTGCCGGCTCGGGAGGGCCGTCAGATACGCAGTATTTT.

This clone was detected once. CDR3 sequence reads: CAWNNLATGELFF. DNA of the CDR3: TGTGCCTGGAATAACCTAGCCACCGGGGAGCTGTTTTTT. V is TRBV30 and J is TRBJ2-2, with D possibly being TRBD2 (5 bases). Germline CDR1 GTSNPN, CDR2 SVGIG (reference sequence). This CDR3 has 13 residues. V dropped 4 bases and J dropped 4 bases, with 10 bases sitting between them.

The chain couples TRBV5-1 to TRBJ2-3, with D perhaps assigned TRBD1 or TRBD2 (5 bases each). Trimming removed 4 bases at V and 4 bases at J, with 13 bases between. Germline V gives CDR1 SGHRS, CDR2 YFSETQ. The CDR3 extends over 14 amino acids. The CDR3 DNA reads as TGCGCCAGCAGCGTGGGACGCCGGGCAGATACGCAGTATTTT. Translated, it gives CASSVGRRADTQYF.

This clone was counted a single time. This sequence joins TRBV7-2 and TRBJ2-7, with D tentatively TRBD2 (8 bases). V lost 7 bases, J lost 5 bases, and 21 bases lay in between. From germline, CDR1 is SGHTA and CDR2 FQGNSA. The CDR3 consists of 15 residues. The CDR3 DNA is TGTGCCAGCACCCGGGGGGGAGGGGGCGGTCACGAGCAGTACTTC. It specifies CASTRGGGGGHEQYF.

The chain links TRBV21-1 to TRBJ1-2. TRBV21-1 is a pseudogene locus. The CDR3 sequence is 16 residues long. CDR3 coding DNA: TGTGCCAGCAGCAAAGTTAGCACGGGGACTAACTATGGCTACACCTTC. Protein sequence: CASSKVSTGTNYGYTF.